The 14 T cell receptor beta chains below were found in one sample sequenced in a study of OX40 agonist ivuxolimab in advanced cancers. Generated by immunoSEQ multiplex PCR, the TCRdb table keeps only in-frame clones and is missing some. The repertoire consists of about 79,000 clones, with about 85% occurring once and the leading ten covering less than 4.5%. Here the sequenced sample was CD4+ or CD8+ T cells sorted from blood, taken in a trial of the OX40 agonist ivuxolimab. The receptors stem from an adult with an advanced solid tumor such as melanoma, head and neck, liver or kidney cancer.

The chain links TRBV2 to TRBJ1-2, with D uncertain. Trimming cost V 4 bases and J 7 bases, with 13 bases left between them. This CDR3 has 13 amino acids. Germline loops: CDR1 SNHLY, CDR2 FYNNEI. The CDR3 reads CASSVTQFGGYTF. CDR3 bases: TGTGCCAGCAGTGTAACACAGTTCGGTGGCTACACCTTC.

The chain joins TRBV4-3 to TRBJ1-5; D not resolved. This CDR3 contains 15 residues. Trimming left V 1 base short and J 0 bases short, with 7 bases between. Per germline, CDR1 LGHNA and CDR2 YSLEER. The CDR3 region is CASSQGAYSNQPQHF. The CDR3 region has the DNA TGCGCCAGCAGCCAAGGGGCGTATAGCAATCAGCCCCAGCATTTT.

The CDR3 sequence is CASSLAGYNEQFF. The CDR3 nucleotides are TGTGCCAGCAGTTTAGCGGGTTACAATGAGCAGTTCTTC. This sequence joins TRBV6-5 and TRBJ2-1; 7 bases map to TRBD2. V trimming: 4 bases; J trimming: 4 bases; junction bases outside the gene matches: 1. This CDR3 contains 13 residues. Germline V CDR1 and CDR2: MNHEY, SVGAGI.

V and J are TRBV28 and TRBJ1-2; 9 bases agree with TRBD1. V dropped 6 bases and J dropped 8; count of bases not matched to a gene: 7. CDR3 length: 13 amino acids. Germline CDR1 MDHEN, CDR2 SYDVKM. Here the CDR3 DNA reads TGTGCCAGCAGCCCCGGGACAGGGTTAGGCTACACCTTC. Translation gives CASSPGTGLGYTF.

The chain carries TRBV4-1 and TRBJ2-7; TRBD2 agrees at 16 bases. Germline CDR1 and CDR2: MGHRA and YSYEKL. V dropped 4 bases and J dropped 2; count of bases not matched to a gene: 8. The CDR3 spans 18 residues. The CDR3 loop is CASSPSGTSGRAPYEQYF. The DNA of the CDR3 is TGCGCCAGCAGCCCATCCGGGACTAGCGGGAGGGCCCCCTACGAGCAGTACTTC.

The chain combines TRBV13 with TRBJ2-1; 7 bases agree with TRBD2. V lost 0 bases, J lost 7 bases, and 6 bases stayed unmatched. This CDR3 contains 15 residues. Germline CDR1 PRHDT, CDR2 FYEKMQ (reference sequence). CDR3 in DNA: TGTGCCAGCAGCTTAGGCGCGGGGGAACTGAATGAGCAGTTCTTC. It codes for CASSLGAGELNEQFF.

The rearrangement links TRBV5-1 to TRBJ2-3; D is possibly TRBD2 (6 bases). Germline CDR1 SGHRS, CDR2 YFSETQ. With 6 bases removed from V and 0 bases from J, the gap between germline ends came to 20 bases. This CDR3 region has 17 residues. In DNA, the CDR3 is TGCGCCAGCAATCCGGGACTTATACTTTCTAGCACAGATACGCAGTATTTT. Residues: CASNPGLILSSTDTQYF.

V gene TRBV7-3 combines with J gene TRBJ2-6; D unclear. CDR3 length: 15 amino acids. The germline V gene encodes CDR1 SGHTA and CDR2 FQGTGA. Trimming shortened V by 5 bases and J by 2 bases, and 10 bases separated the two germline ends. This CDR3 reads CASSLGLPGANVLTF. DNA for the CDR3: TGTGCCAGCAGCCTAGGATTGCCTGGGGCCAACGTCCTGACTTTC.

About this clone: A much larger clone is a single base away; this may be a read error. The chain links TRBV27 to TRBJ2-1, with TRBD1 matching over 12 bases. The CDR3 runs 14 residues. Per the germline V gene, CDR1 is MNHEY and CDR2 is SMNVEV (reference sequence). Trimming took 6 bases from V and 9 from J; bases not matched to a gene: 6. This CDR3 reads CASSPGTGGSEQFF. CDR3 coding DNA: TGTGCCAGCAGCCCCGGGACAGGGGGCAGTGAGCAGTTCTTC.

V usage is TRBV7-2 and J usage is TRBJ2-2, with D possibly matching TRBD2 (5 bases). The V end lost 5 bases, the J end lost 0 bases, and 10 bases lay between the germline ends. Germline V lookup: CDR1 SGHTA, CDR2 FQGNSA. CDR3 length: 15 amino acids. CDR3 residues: CASSPGISNTGELFF. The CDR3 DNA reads TGTGCCAGCAGCCCCGGGATATCGAACACCGGGGAGCTGTTTTTT.

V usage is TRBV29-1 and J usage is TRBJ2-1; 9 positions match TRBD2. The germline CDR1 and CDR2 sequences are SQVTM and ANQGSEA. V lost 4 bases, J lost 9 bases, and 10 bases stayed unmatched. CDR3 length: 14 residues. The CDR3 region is CSVVPSGRITEQFF. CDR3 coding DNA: TGCAGCGTTGTACCCAGCGGGAGGATTACTGAGCAGTTCTTC.

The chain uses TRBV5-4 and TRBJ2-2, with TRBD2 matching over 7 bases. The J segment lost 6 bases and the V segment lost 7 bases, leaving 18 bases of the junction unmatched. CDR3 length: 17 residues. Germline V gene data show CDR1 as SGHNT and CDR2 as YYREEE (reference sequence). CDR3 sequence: CASARGPGTGRAGELFF. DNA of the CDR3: TGTGCCAGCGCACGAGGCCCGGGGACGGGGAGGGCCGGGGAGCTGTTTTTT. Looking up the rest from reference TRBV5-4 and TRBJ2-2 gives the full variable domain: ETGVTQSPTHLIKTRGQQVTLRCSSQSGHNTVSWYQQALGQGPQFIFQYYREEENGRGNFPPRFSGLQFPNYSSELNVNALELDDSALYLCASARGPGTGRAGELFFGEGSRLTVL.

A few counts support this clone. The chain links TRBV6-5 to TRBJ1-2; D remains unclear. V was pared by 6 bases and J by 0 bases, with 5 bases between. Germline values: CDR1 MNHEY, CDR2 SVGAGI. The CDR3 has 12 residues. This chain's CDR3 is CASRRTNYGYTF. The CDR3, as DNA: TGTGCCAGCAGGAGGACTAACTATGGCTACACCTTC.

This CDR3 reads CASVGGTGASGEQFF. The CDR3 DNA follows: TGTGCCAGCGTAGGCGGGACAGGGGCCTCCGGGGAGCAGTTCTTC. The chain recombines TRBV11-2 with TRBJ2-1, with TRBD1 matching over 10 bases. Trimming cost V 8 bases and J 10 bases; bases outside gene matches: 14. There are 15 residues in the CDR3. Germline lookup yields CDR1 SGHAT and CDR2 FQNNGV.